The 25 T cell receptor beta chains given below trace back to one sample, sequenced in a study of regulatory T cells in long-lasting Graves disease. Time point described: newly diagnosed GD, antithyroid drugs for less than 3 months. The TCR library was prepared using RNA isolated from PBMCs. Arm-PCR with iRepertoire HTBI primers amplified the CDR3 regions for these TCR beta libraries. TCRdb redid the calling of the multiplex PCR reads with MiXCR, one entry per CDR3 protein. The profile shows roughly 430,000 distinct CDR3 sequences, 16% of them singletons. The same sample was also studied in work on T cells in Graves' hyperthyroidism and ophthalmopathy.

This sample comprised peripheral blood mononuclear cells (PBMCs), obtained at new diagnosis, from a patient treated with antithyroid drugs. The receptors shown here come from a woman younger than 45 with Graves disease.

A few counts support this clonotype. The V call is TRBV19, the J call TRBJ1-5, with D perhaps matching TRBD1 (5 bases). Germline V gene data show CDR1 as LNHDA and CDR2 as SQIVND (reference sequence). V was pared by 6 bases and J by 5 bases, with 11 bases between. There are 13 residues in the CDR3. The CDR3 nucleotides are TGTGCCAGTAGGGACAAGCTGTATCAGCCCCAGCATTTT. Its protein is CASRDKLYQPQHF.

This clonotype has a count of ten or more. The chain uses TRBV7-9 and TRBJ2-1; 10 bases align to TRBD2. Germline V gene lookup returns CDR1 SEHNR and CDR2 FQNEAQ (reference sequence). After removal of 0 bases from V and 7 bases from J, the junction contained 9 bases not matched to a gene. This CDR3 region has 17 residues. The CDR3 nucleotides are TGTGCCAGCAGCTTAGCACCAGCGGGAGGGCCAGGGAATGAGCAGTTCTTC. It encodes CASSLAPAGGPGNEQFF. The full variable domain, in which reference TRBV7-9 and TRBJ2-1 provide the parts outside the CDR3, is DTGVSQNPRHKITKRGQNVTFRCDPISEHNRLYWYRQTLGQGPEFLTYFQNEAQLEKSRLLSDRFSAERPKGSFSTLEIQRTEQGDSAMYLCASSLAPAGGPGNEQFFGPGTRLTVL.

This clonotype was counted a few times. The CDR3 DNA follows: TGCAGCGCCCGAAGAAGCGGAGTCGACACCTACGAGCAGTACTTC. This translates into CSARRSGVDTYEQYF. The chain uses TRBV29-1 and TRBJ2-7, with a weak D call TRBD2 (5 bases). Trimming stripped 7 bases from V and 2 bases from J, with 21 bases between. CDR1 SQVTM and CDR2 ANQGSEA come from the germline V gene. CDR3 length: 15 amino acids.

The rearrangement joins TRBV19 to TRBJ1-5; no clear D gene. Trimming left V 6 bases short and J 4 bases short, with 13 bases between. Germline V gene data show CDR1 as LNHDA and CDR2 as SQIVND (reference sequence). The CDR3 consists of 14 residues. CDR3 residues: CASRGLQSNQPQHF. CDR3 DNA: TGTGCCAGTAGGGGTCTACAGAGTAATCAGCCCCAGCATTTT.

In its sample, this clonotype was seen a few times. The chain combines TRBV19 with TRBJ2-7; D not resolved. Germline assignment: CDR1 LNHDA and CDR2 SQIVND (reference sequence). The CDR3 is made up of 14 amino acids. Trimming shortened V by 5 bases and J by 2 bases, and 13 bases separated the two germline ends. The CDR3 DNA reads TGTGCCAGTAGTCCCACCTGGTCAGCCTACGAGCAGTACTTC. Its translation is CASSPTWSAYEQYF.

Comments on this clonotype: One end of the junction fails to match germline, which may point to a read error. The gene calls are TRBV7-3 and TRBJ2-1; the D gene is possibly TRBD2 (5 bases). The CDR3 is 12 residues long. The germline gives CDR1 SGHTA, CDR2 FQGTGA. The CDR3 nucleotides are TGTGCCGGCAGCCCAACGGGGAATGAGCAGTTCTTC. Amino acids: CAGSPTGNEQFF.

This clonotype has more than one count but fewer than ten. The chain combines TRBV29-1 with TRBJ1-1, with no clear D. Trimming took off 8 bases at V and 6 bases at J, with 13 bases between the two ends. The CDR3 spans 11 residues. CDR1 and CDR2 from the germline V gene are SQVTM and ANQGSEA. The CDR3 loop reads CSRRTGAEAFF. The CDR3 region has the DNA TGCAGCCGCCGGACCGGGGCTGAAGCTTTCTTT.

The CDR3 nucleotides are TGTGCCAGCAGTCCCCGGGACAGGGCTAGTCGTAAGGGCTACGAGCAGTACTTC. It is translated as CASSPRDRASRKGYEQYF. This chain joins TRBV12-3 or TRBV12-4 and TRBJ2-7, with 9 positions matching TRBD1. The V and J ends lost 5 bases and 3 bases, in that order; junction bases with no gene match: 17. This CDR3 is 18 amino acids long.

This clonotype was counted once. The V gene is TRBV29-1, the J gene TRBJ2-5; D remains ambiguous. Trimming removed 2 bases at V and 1 base at J, with 11 bases between. The length of the CDR3 is 14 residues. CDR1 is SQVTM, CDR2 ANQGSEA, per germline. Here the CDR3 DNA reads TGCAGCGTTGAATGGTCCCCTTCCCAAGAGACCCAGTACTTC. This sequence encodes CSVEWSPSQETQYF.

The genes are TRBV4-1 and TRBJ2-7, with 12 bases aligning to TRBD2. Looked up from germline, CDR1 is MGHRA and CDR2 is YSYEKL. The CDR3 totals 16 residues. The V gene end was trimmed by 1 base and the J gene end by 3 bases; junction bases not matched to a gene: 4. CDR3 sequence (DNA): TGCGCCAGCAGCCAAGGGGCACTAGCGGGAGGCTACGAGCAGTACTTC. As protein: CASSQGALAGGYEQYF.

The chain employs TRBV20-1 and TRBJ1-1, with 7 bases matching TRBD1. V lost 3 bases, J lost 7 bases, and 11 bases stayed unmatched. The CDR3 extends over 14 amino acids. Germline loops: CDR1 DFQATT, CDR2 SNEGSKA (reference sequence). The CDR3 DNA follows: TGCAGTGCTAGGGCAGGACAGGCGGGAGGTGAAGCTTTCTTT. Translation: CSARAGQAGGEAFF.

As to this clonotype: A far more abundant clone sits one base away, making this likely a read error. V usage is TRBV18 and J usage is TRBJ2-3; 7 bases fit TRBD1. The J call may be mistaken, given a closer DNA end match to TRBJ2-5. The CDR3 covers 13 residues. Germline-derived CDR1 and CDR2 are KGHSH and LQKENI. The CDR3 DNA is TGTGCCAGCTCACGGGGACAGAAAGAGGCCCAGTACTTC. Its protein is CASSRGQKEAQYF.

This clonotype was seen many times. The chain couples TRBV10-2 to TRBJ1-5; D call uncertain. The V gene's germline CDR1 is WSHSY and CDR2 SAAADI. The V end was cut by 1 base, the J end by 5 bases, with 9 bases between. This CDR3 region has 14 residues. CDR3 protein: CASSEYGLHQPQHF. The CDR3 nucleotides are TGCGCCAGCAGTGAGTACGGACTGCATCAGCCCCAGCATTTT.

Turning to this clonotype: The junction shows a germline mismatch at one end, possibly a read error. V is TRBV11-3 and J is TRBJ2-2; D is possibly TRBD2 (7 bases). This CDR3 contains 15 residues. Germline CDR1 SGHNT, CDR2 YENEEA. The CDR3 protein is CASRLAGAWAGELFF. CDR3 nucleotide sequence: TGTGCCAGCCGCTTGGCGGGGGCGTGGGCCGGGGAGCTGTTTTTT. Combining the CDR3 with reference TRBV11-3 and TRBJ2-2 gives the whole variable domain EAGVVQSPRYKIIEKKQPVAFWCNPISGHNTLYWYLQNLGQGPELLIRYENEEAVDDSQLPKDRFSAERLKGVDSTLKIQPAELGDSAVYLCASRLAGAWAGELFFGEGSRLTVL.

This clonotype has at least ten counts. The J gene is TRBJ1-5, the V gene TRBV5-1; D is unclear. V gave up 1 base and J gave up 0 bases, with 8 bases separating them. This CDR3 comprises 15 residues. Germline V CDR1 and CDR2: SGHRS, YFSETQ. CDR3 protein: CASSLSGNSNQPQHF. CDR3 DNA: TGCGCCAGCAGCTTGAGCGGCAATAGCAATCAGCCCCAGCATTTT.

The chain carries TRBV28 and TRBJ2-2, with D maybe TRBD2 (5 bases). The CDR3 covers 20 residues. Germline loops: CDR1 MDHEN, CDR2 SYDVKM. Trimming removed 3 bases at V and 7 bases at J, with 30 bases between. For the CDR3, the DNA is TGTGCCAGCAGTTTTTCGTGGGTGGTTAGCGACGGGGTTCGAGGCGGGGAGCTGTTTTTT. Translated: CASSFSWVVSDGVRGGELFF. Based on the CDR3 plus reference TRBV28 and TRBJ2-2, the full variable domain is DVKVTQSSRYLVKRTGEKVFLECVQDMDHENMFWYRQDPGLGLRLIYFSYDVKMKEKGDIPEGYSVSREKKERFSLILESASTNQTSMYLCASSFSWVVSDGVRGGELFFGEGSRLTVL.

This clonotype was counted ten times or more. The chain carries TRBV29-1 and TRBJ1-2; 7 bases are shared with TRBD1. The CDR3 spans 12 residues. V trimming: 7 bases; J trimming: 6 bases; junction bases outside the gene matches: 8. CDR1 SQVTM and CDR2 ANQGSEA come from the germline V gene. Here the CDR3 reads CSANRGSHGYTF. The CDR3 nucleotides read TGCAGCGCGAACAGGGGTTCGCATGGCTACACCTTC.

This chain links TRBV5-1 with TRBJ2-2; 7 bases match TRBD2. This CDR3 region has 14 residues. Germline CDR1 SGHRS, CDR2 YFSETQ. After removal of 4 bases from V and 2 bases from J, the junction contained 2 bases not matched to a gene. CDR3: CASSRDYNTGELFF. The CDR3 DNA reads TGCGCCAGCAGCCGGGACTACAACACCGGGGAGCTGTTTTTT.

This clonotype was seen more than once but under ten times. The CDR3 nucleotides are TGTGCCAGCAGCCCCGGTCCGGCGGAGACCCAGTACTTC. Protein product: CASSPGPAETQYF. The gene calls are TRBV6-1 and TRBJ2-5; D ambiguous. The CDR3 is made up of 13 amino acids. The V end was cut by 6 bases, the J end by 5 bases, with 13 bases between. CDR1 is MNHNS, CDR2 SASEGT, per germline.

This clonotype has ten or more counts. CDR3 in DNA: TGTGCCAGCAGCTTTCGAGCGCGGAACAATGAGCAGTTCTTC. Translated: CASSFRARNNEQFF. The chain is built from TRBV7-2 and TRBJ2-1; D remains unclear. Germline CDR1 SGHTA, CDR2 FQGNSA. The V gene lost 3 bases and the J gene lost 5 bases, with 11 bases spanning the gap. There are 14 residues in the CDR3.

The sample holds many counts of this clonotype. The chain uses TRBV13 and TRBJ1-1, with a possible D match to TRBD1 (5 bases). This CDR3 region has 15 residues. V was trimmed by 2 bases and J by 1 base, leaving 11 bases between them. CDR1 is PRHDT and CDR2 is FYEKMQ in the germline V gene (reference sequence). CDR3 in amino acids: CASSLNRQQNTEAFF. The DNA for the CDR3 is TGTGCCAGCAGCTTAAATCGACAGCAGAACACTGAAGCTTTCTTT.

This clonotype was detected only a few times. The chain recombines TRBV20-1 with TRBJ2-5, with 13 bases lining up with TRBD2. Per the germline V gene, CDR1 is DFQATT and CDR2 is SNEGSKA (reference sequence). This CDR3 is 20 amino acids long. With V trimmed by 2 bases and J by 4 bases, 19 bases remained unmatched. This CDR3 reads CSARLIYGTSGTEKGETQYF. Written as DNA, the CDR3 is TGCAGTGCTAGATTGATTTACGGGACTAGCGGGACAGAAAAGGGAGAGACCCAGTACTTC.

This clonotype has a count of ten or more. The rearrangement uses TRBV7-2 and TRBJ2-7; D gene unclear. V lost 1 base and J 2 bases, leaving 12 bases between the germline ends. This CDR3 region has 15 residues. Per germline, CDR1 SGHTA and CDR2 FQGNSA. In DNA form, the CDR3 reads TGTGCCAGCAGCTTAGGGTCAAGGGTCACCTACGAGCAGTACTTC. The encoded protein is CASSLGSRVTYEQYF.

This clonotype was seen repeatedly, ten times or more. This sequence joins TRBV6-2 or TRBV6-3 and TRBJ1-1; D is uncertain. Trimming shortened V by 4 bases and J by 2 bases, and 8 bases separated the two germline ends. The length of the CDR3 is 13 residues. CDR1 is MNHEY, CDR2 SVGEGT, per germline. This chain's CDR3 is CASSWQTNTEAFF. Written as DNA, the CDR3 is TGTGCCAGCAGTTGGCAGACTAACACTGAAGCTTTCTTT.

This clonotype has ten or more counts. The rearrangement links TRBV2 to TRBJ1-5; no definite D call. V lost 6 bases, J lost 4 bases, and 10 bases lay in between. The CDR3 loop spans 13 amino acids. Looked up from germline, CDR1 is SNHLY and CDR2 is FYNNEI. CDR3 protein: CASRRQLNQPQHF. CDR3 coding DNA: TGTGCCAGCAGGAGGCAGCTTAATCAGCCCCAGCATTTT.